The 32 T cell receptor beta chains below were found in one sample sequenced in a study of beta chain features in type 1 diabetes. The study's findings and limits: All four CD4+ subsets of Type 1 diabetes patients contained TCRB CDR3s that were moderately but significantly shorter.

Expressed TCRB transcripts were sequenced, since all the RNA that had been isolated was reverse transcribed. The protocol was immunoSEQ multiplex PCR, while the TCRdb copy is restricted to in-frame clones and leaves out a portion. The sample holds approximately 170,000 clones, approximately 8% seen once. Antigen specificity for these receptors is unknown. Sequencing was done on a sample of central memory CD4+ T cells from blood. These receptors were taken from a man between 18 and 35 years old with type 1 diabetes.

This clone was detected only a few times. V gene TRBV29-1 combines with J gene TRBJ1-1, with TRBD1 as a possible D gene (5 bases). V dropped 2 bases and J dropped 5 bases, with 9 bases sitting between them. The germline CDR1 and CDR2 sequences are SQVTM and ANQGSEA. This CDR3 has 12 residues. CDR3 loop: CSVEHGGTEAFF. The CDR3 nucleotides are TGCAGCGTTGAACACGGGGGGACTGAAGCTTTCTTT.

J is TRBJ2-1 and V is TRBV29-1; 9 nucleotides align to TRBD2. The germline V gene has CDR1 SQVTM and CDR2 ANQGSEA. The J segment lost 6 bases and the V segment lost 4 bases, leaving 4 bases of the junction unmatched. The CDR3 runs to 13 residues. CDR3 region: CSVASGNRNEQFF. CDR3 nucleotide sequence: TGCAGCGTTGCTAGCGGGAATCGCAATGAGCAGTTCTTC.

The rearrangement joins TRBV7-9 to TRBJ2-3; a possible D gene is TRBD1 (6 bases). This CDR3 contains 14 residues. The germline gives CDR1 SEHNR, CDR2 FQNEAQ (reference sequence). V lost 3 bases and J lost 0, with 7 bases in between. CDR3 DNA: TGTGCCAGCAGCTTCGGACAGAGCACAGATACGCAGTATTTT. The encoded protein is CASSFGQSTDTQYF. Drawing the rest from reference TRBV7-9 and TRBJ2-3, the complete variable domain is DTGVSQNPRHKITKRGQNVTFRCDPISEHNRLYWYRQTLGQGPEFLTYFQNEAQLEKSRLLSDRFSAERPKGSFSTLEIQRTEQGDSAMYLCASSFGQSTDTQYFGPGTRLTVL.

The CDR3 reads CASSLDIGLAGVAYEQYF. DNA of the CDR3: TGTGCCAGCAGTTTGGATATTGGCCTAGCGGGAGTCGCCTACGAGCAGTACTTC. The chain has TRBV28 and TRBJ2-7, with 10 positions matching TRBD2. With 3 bases clipped from V and 2 bases from J, the junction kept 13 bases outside the gene matches. CDR1 and CDR2 (germline): MDHEN, SYDVKM. The CDR3 is 18 amino acids. Using reference TRBV28 and TRBJ2-7 for the parts outside the CDR3, the full variable domain is DVKVTQSSRYLVKRTGEKVFLECVQDMDHENMFWYRQDPGLGLRLIYFSYDVKMKEKGDIPEGYSVSREKKERFSLILESASTNQTSMYLCASSLDIGLAGVAYEQYFGPGTRLTVT.

This clone was seen a few times. The chain combines TRBV11-2 with TRBJ2-2; unclear D gene. CDR1 is SGHAT and CDR2 is FQNNGV in the germline V gene. This CDR3 is built from 14 residues. V lost 5 bases, J lost 5 bases, and 12 bases lay in between. As DNA, the CDR3 is TGTGCCAGCAGCCCGGCCTTGAGGACCGGGGAGCTGTTTTTT. Its protein product is CASSPALRTGELFF.

This clone appeared a few times. The rearrangement joins TRBV7-2 to TRBJ2-3; 7 positions match TRBD2. Germline V CDR1 and CDR2: SGHTA, FQGNSA. V lost 5 bases to trimming and J lost 3 bases; unmatched junction nucleotides: 5. CDR3 length: 14 residues. For the CDR3, the DNA is TGTGCCAGCAGCGAAGAGCGGGAAACAGATACGCAGTATTTT. The encoded protein is CASSEERETDTQYF.

This clone was seen a handful of times. V is TRBV28 and J is TRBJ2-7; maybe TRBD2 (6 bases). V lost 5 bases to trimming and J lost 6 bases, with 20 bases between them. The CDR3 loop spans 15 amino acids. The germline V gene has CDR1 MDHEN and CDR2 SYDVKM. The CDR3 coding sequence is TGTGCCAGCAGTCTTTCGGGACTCCCCTCGCCCGAGCAGTACTTC. Its protein product is CASSLSGLPSPEQYF.

This chain uses TRBV5-1 with TRBJ2-5; maybe TRBD1 (5 bases). Germline-derived CDR1 and CDR2 are SGHRS and YFSETQ. V lost 4 bases, J lost 7 bases, and 17 bases lay in between. The CDR3 runs 14 residues. DNA for the CDR3: TGCGCCAGCAGCCCCATGGACACCCAGGGGACCCAGTACTTC. Translating it yields CASSPMDTQGTQYF.

This clone was seen a handful of times. The chain uses TRBV9 and TRBJ2-2; 10 positions agree with TRBD1. The CDR3 sequence is 16 residues long. Trimming removed 4 bases from V and 1 base from J; junction bases left unmatched: 4. Looked up from germline, CDR1 is SGDLS and CDR2 is YYNGEE. This CDR3 reads CASSKWTGGNTGELFF. In nucleotides, the CDR3 is TGTGCCAGCAGCAAATGGACAGGGGGGAACACCGGGGAGCTGTTTTTT.

This clone has a handful of counts. This chain links TRBV4-2 with TRBJ1-1; D uncertain. With 0 bases removed from V and 4 bases from J, the gap between germline ends came to 12 bases. The germline V gene encodes CDR1 LGHNA and CDR2 YNFKEQ. The CDR3 is 15 residues long. The CDR3 here is CASSQDGQTLTEAFF. CDR3 DNA sequence: TGTGCCAGCAGCCAAGATGGGCAGACGCTCACTGAAGCTTTCTTT.

This clone came up a few times. V gene TRBV5-1 combines with J gene TRBJ2-7, with D perhaps TRBD2 (5 bases). V lost 0 bases and J lost 4, with 14 bases in between. CDR1 and CDR2 (germline): SGHRS, YFSETQ. This CDR3 has 15 amino acids. The CDR3 region is CASSLEAASGYEQYF. The CDR3 region has the DNA TGCGCCAGCAGCTTGGAGGCTGCAAGCGGATACGAGCAGTACTTC.

The chain carries TRBV18 and TRBJ1-6, with 10 nucleotides matching TRBD1. The ends lost 5 bases at V and 13 bases at J; junction bases unmatched: 8. The CDR3 length is 14 residues. CDR1 and CDR2 from the germline V gene are KGHSH and LQKENI. This chain's CDR3 is CASSYRDRGSPLHF. CDR3 sequence (DNA): TGTGCCAGCTCATACCGGGACAGGGGAAGCCCCCTCCACTTT.

The V and J genes are TRBV5-4 and TRBJ2-1, with D possibly TRBD2 on 5 matching bases. The CDR3 sequence is 18 residues long. Trimming cost V 3 bases and J 0 bases, with 19 bases left between them. Germline values: CDR1 SGHNT, CDR2 YYREEE (reference sequence). The CDR3 reads CASSSRGGVRGSYNEQFF. The CDR3 DNA follows: TGTGCCAGCAGCTCGAGAGGTGGGGTCCGGGGCTCCTACAATGAGCAGTTCTTC.

There are a few counts of this clone. This rearrangement joins TRBV18 to TRBJ2-1, with D possibly being TRBD1 (5 bases). Germline loops: CDR1 KGHSH, CDR2 LQKENI. CDR3 length equals 16 residues. The ends were cut back, 3 bases at V and 6 bases at J, with 18 bases in the middle. CDR3 residues: CASSPGRTSGPNEQFF. CDR3 bases: TGTGCCAGCTCACCGGGGCGTACGTCCGGCCCCAATGAGCAGTTCTTC.

This clone has just a few counts. The chain has TRBV5-1 and TRBJ1-4; 8 bases line up with TRBD1. Germline CDR1 SGHRS, CDR2 YFSETQ. V dropped 4 bases and J dropped 8; count of bases not matched to a gene: 10. This CDR3 comprises 15 residues. This chain's CDR3 is CASSHQDRVNEKLFF. DNA for the CDR3: TGCGCCAGCAGCCACCAGGACAGGGTAAACGAAAAACTGTTTTTT.

V is TRBV2 and J is TRBJ1-2; D unresolved. Germline V gives CDR1 SNHLY, CDR2 FYNNEI. The V end was cut by 5 bases, the J end by 6 bases, with 7 bases between. CDR3 length: 11 amino acids. The DNA for the CDR3 is TGTGCCAGCAGTCCAAGAGATGGCTACACCTTC. Translation: CASSPRDGYTF.

There are a few counts of this clone. In DNA form, the CDR3 reads TGTGCCAGCAGCGCACTCTCTACAGATACGCAGTATTTT. Its translation is CASSALSTDTQYF. The chain combines TRBV6-5 with TRBJ2-3; D call uncertain. V shed 6 bases and J shed 3 bases, with 10 bases lying between them. Germline V gives CDR1 MNHEY, CDR2 SVGAGI. The CDR3 contains 13 residues.

This rearrangement joins TRBV5-4 to TRBJ2-3, with a tentative D call TRBD1 (6 bases). Trimming left V 1 base short and J 0 bases short, with 12 bases between. Germline V gene data show CDR1 as SGHNT and CDR2 as YYREEE (reference sequence). The length of the CDR3 is 16 residues. DNA of the CDR3: TGTGCCAGCAGCTTGTGGGTGGGGACAAGCACAGATACGCAGTATTTT. The encoded protein is CASSLWVGTSTDTQYF.

V is TRBV5-1 and J is TRBJ2-2; the D gene is possibly TRBD1 (5 bases). Germline V gene lookup returns CDR1 SGHRS and CDR2 YFSETQ. The CDR3 has 16 amino acids. The germline V and J ends were trimmed by 4 bases and 5 bases, with 18 bases remaining between them. The CDR3 DNA follows: TGCGCCAGCAGCCCTGGGATGGCGACAGAAACCGGGGAGCTGTTTTTT. Its translation: CASSPGMATETGELFF.

V usage is TRBV27 and J usage is TRBJ1-2; the D is unclear. CDR1 MNHEY and CDR2 SMNVEV come from the germline V gene (reference sequence). The CDR3 runs to 15 residues. V dropped 0 bases and J dropped 8 bases, with 16 bases sitting between them. CDR3: CASSLSTDRGGGYTF. The CDR3 DNA follows: TGTGCCAGCAGTTTATCGACGGACCGGGGAGGGGGCTACACCTTC.

V and J are TRBV5-1 and TRBJ2-1, with D possibly TRBD1 on 5 matching bases. The germline V gene has CDR1 SGHRS and CDR2 YFSETQ. Trimming stripped 8 bases from V and 5 bases from J, with 17 bases between. The CDR3 is 14 residues long. The CDR3 region has the DNA TGCGCCAGTATAAAAGACACGACAGACAATGAGCAGTTCTTC. Its translation: CASIKDTTDNEQFF.

This clone was counted at least ten times. This rearrangement joins TRBV29-1 to TRBJ2-6; D unresolved. V lost 6 bases, J lost 0 bases, and 6 bases lay in between. CDR3 length: 13 residues. Germline CDR1 and CDR2: SQVTM and ANQGSEA. CDR3 residues: CSVAHSGANVLTF. The CDR3 DNA is TGCAGCGTGGCACACTCTGGGGCCAACGTCCTGACTTTC.

This clone was observed a handful of times. The J gene is TRBJ2-5, the V gene TRBV2, with D uncertain. The CDR3 has 11 residues. Germline-derived CDR1 and CDR2 are SNHLY and FYNNEI. Trimming removed 7 bases at V and 5 bases at J, with 8 bases between. The CDR3, as DNA: TGTGCCAGCACGTATTTGGAGACCCAGTACTTC. Its protein product is CASTYLETQYF. Drawing the rest from reference TRBV2 and TRBJ2-5, the complete variable domain is EPEVTQTPSHQVTQMGQEVILRCVPISNHLYFYWYRQILGQKVEFLVSFYNNEISEKSEIFDDQFSVERPDGSNFTLKIRSTKLEDSAMYFCASTYLETQYFGPGTRLLVL.

This clone was recorded a few times. This chain connects TRBV7-9 to TRBJ1-2, with D hard to call. The V end was cut by 4 bases, the J end by 3 bases, with 12 bases between. The CDR3 spans 14 residues. Germline V gene sequence: CDR1 SEHNR, CDR2 FQNEAQ (reference sequence). The CDR3 is CASSSNTADYGYTF. DNA of the CDR3: TGTGCCAGCAGCTCTAATACAGCGGACTATGGCTACACCTTC. The variable domain in full, completed from reference TRBV7-9 and TRBJ1-2, reads DTGVSQNPRHKITKRGQNVTFRCDPISEHNRLYWYRQTLGQGPEFLTYFQNEAQLEKSRLLSDRFSAERPKGSFSTLEIQRTEQGDSAMYLCASSSNTADYGYTFGSGTRLTVV.

The rearrangement links TRBV7-2 to TRBJ1-5, with 7 bases aligning to TRBD1. Germline-derived CDR1 and CDR2 are SGHTA and FQGNSA. V dropped 7 bases and J dropped 1; count of bases not matched to a gene: 10. The CDR3 loop spans 16 amino acids. CDR3 sequence: CASTGGGTASNQPQHF. CDR3 nucleotide sequence: TGTGCCAGCACCGGAGGCGGGACAGCGAGCAATCAGCCCCAGCATTTT.

This clone was detected only a few times. The gene calls are TRBV5-4 and TRBJ2-1, with 13 positions matching TRBD2. Germline loops: CDR1 SGHNT, CDR2 YYREEE (reference sequence). CDR3 length: 15 amino acids. The ends lost 3 bases at V and 8 bases at J; junction bases unmatched: 5. The CDR3 protein is CASSSRTSGSDEQFF. Here the CDR3 DNA reads TGTGCCAGCAGCTCAAGGACTAGCGGGAGTGATGAGCAGTTCTTC.

This chain joins TRBV19 and TRBJ2-2, with a tentative D call TRBD1 (6 bases). V dropped 8 bases and J dropped 6 bases, with 19 bases sitting between them. Germline CDR1 and CDR2: LNHDA and SQIVND (reference sequence). The CDR3 runs to 15 residues. Here the CDR3 reads CASGAQGTRAGELFF. The CDR3 DNA reads as TGTGCCAGTGGGGCCCAGGGGACGAGGGCCGGGGAGCTGTTTTTT.

The chain carries TRBV6-1 and TRBJ2-1, with a weak D call TRBD2 (6 bases). The V gene's germline CDR1 is MNHNS and CDR2 SASEGT. The V gene lost 5 bases and the J gene lost 5 bases, with 16 bases spanning the gap. CDR3 size: 15 residues. CDR3 in DNA: TGTGCCAGCAGTCCCAAGGGCGGGAACCACAATGAGCAGTTCTTC. It translates to CASSPKGGNHNEQFF.

Only a few counts were recorded for this clone. The chain recombines TRBV25-1 with TRBJ2-7; TRBD2 agrees at 8 bases. This CDR3 spans 14 amino acids. J gave up 3 bases and V 5 bases, and 6 bases lay outside the gene matches. Germline loops: CDR1 MGHDK, CDR2 SYGVNS. Written as DNA, the CDR3 is TGTGCCAGCAGTACCCCCACTAGCGGCTACGAGCAGTACTTC. It translates to CASSTPTSGYEQYF.

This clone was seen a few times. This chain connects TRBV28 to TRBJ2-5; D is undetermined. The germline gives CDR1 MDHEN, CDR2 SYDVKM. This CDR3 has 13 residues. V dropped 6 bases and J dropped 1 base, with 9 bases sitting between them. The CDR3 DNA is TGTGCCAGCAGCACAGCCACCCAAGAGACCCAGTACTTC. Encoded protein: CASSTATQETQYF.

This chain connects TRBV5-1 to TRBJ1-2; TRBD1 matches at 8 bases. Germline-derived CDR1 and CDR2 are SGHRS and YFSETQ. Germline trimming cut 0 bases from V and 6 bases from J; bases unmatched to any gene: 4. This CDR3 has 14 residues. As DNA, the CDR3 is TGCGCCAGCAGCTTGGACCCAGGGGGCGATGGCTACACCTTC. The encoded protein is CASSLDPGGDGYTF.

The chain employs TRBV5-1 and TRBJ2-7; 7 bases fit TRBD1. J lost 2 bases, V lost 4 bases, and 9 bases had no gene match. Germline V CDR1 and CDR2: SGHRS, YFSETQ. This CDR3 comprises 15 residues. The CDR3 sequence is CASSKVPGQTYEQYF. In nucleotides, the CDR3 is TGCGCCAGCAGCAAAGTACCGGGACAGACCTACGAGCAGTACTTC. Using reference TRBV5-1 and TRBJ2-7 for the parts outside the CDR3, the full variable domain is KAGVTQTPRYLIKTRGQQVTLSCSPISGHRSVSWYQQTPGQGLQFLFEYFSETQRNKGNFPGRFSGRQFSNSRSEMNVSTLELGDSALYLCASSKVPGQTYEQYFGPGTRLTVT.